This T cell receptor beta chain comes out of a study of T cell responses to AZD1222 COVID-19 vaccine. Doses given second, at about 4 or about 12 weeks, were pooled. CDR1 is MNHEY and CDR2 is SMNVEV in the germline V gene (reference sequence). This CDR3 region has 14 residues. V was pared by 5 bases and J by 1 base, with 11 bases between. TCRdb's table, derived via immunoSEQ multiplex PCR, lists solely in-frame clones and lacks some. Of about 140,000 clones in the sample, around 92% were seen once. This clone was seen once. The V call is TRBV27, the J call TRBJ1-1; D unclear. The receptor was isolated from an adult who received the AZD1222 COVID-19 vaccine. The input for sequencing was peripheral blood, taken 28 days after the second AZD1222 dose. This CDR3 reads CASSPLRENTEAFF. CDR3 coding DNA: TGTGCCAGCAGTCCCTTACGGGAGAACACTGAAGCTTTCTTT.